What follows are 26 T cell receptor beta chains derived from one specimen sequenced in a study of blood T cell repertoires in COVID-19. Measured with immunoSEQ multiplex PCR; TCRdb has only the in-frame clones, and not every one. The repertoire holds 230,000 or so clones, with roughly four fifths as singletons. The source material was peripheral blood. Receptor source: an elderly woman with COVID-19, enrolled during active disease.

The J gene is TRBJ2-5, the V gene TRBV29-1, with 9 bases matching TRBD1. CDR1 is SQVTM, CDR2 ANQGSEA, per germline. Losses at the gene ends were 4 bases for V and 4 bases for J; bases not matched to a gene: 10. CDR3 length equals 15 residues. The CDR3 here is CSVARGQGRGETQYF. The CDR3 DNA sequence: TGCAGCGTTGCGAGGGGACAGGGACGGGGAGAGACCCAGTACTTC.

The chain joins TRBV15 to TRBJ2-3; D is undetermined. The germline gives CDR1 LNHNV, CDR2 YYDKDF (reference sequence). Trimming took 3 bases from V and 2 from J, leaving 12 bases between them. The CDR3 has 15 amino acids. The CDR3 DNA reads TGTGCCACCAGCAGCTCCCTAATATACACAGATACGCAGTATTTT. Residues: CATSSSLIYTDTQYF.

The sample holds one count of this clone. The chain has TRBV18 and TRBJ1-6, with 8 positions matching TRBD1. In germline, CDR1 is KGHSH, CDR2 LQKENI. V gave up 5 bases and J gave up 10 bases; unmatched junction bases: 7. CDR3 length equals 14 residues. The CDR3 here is CASSADRGASPLHF. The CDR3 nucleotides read TGTGCCAGCTCAGCCGACAGGGGTGCGTCACCCCTCCACTTT.

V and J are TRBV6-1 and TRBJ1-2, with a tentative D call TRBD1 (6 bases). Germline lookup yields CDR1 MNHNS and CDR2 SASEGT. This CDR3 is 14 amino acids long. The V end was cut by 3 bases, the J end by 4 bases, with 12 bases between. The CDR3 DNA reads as TGTGCCAGCAGTGAGGCAGGGGCAAGCTATGGCTACACCTTC. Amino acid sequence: CASSEAGASYGYTF.

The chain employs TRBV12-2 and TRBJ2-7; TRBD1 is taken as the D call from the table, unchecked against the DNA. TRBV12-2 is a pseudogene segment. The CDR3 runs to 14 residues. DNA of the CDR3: TGTGCAAGTCGCTCCCACCGGGACAGGGGAGCGCAGTACTTC. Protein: CASRSHRDRGAQYF.

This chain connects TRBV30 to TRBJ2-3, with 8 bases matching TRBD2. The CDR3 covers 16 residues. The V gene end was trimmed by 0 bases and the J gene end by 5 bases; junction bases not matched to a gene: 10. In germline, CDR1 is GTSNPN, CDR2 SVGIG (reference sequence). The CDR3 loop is CAWSVGGGLVGDTQYF. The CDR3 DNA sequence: TGTGCCTGGAGTGTCGGGGGGGGCCTCGTAGGAGATACGCAGTATTTT.

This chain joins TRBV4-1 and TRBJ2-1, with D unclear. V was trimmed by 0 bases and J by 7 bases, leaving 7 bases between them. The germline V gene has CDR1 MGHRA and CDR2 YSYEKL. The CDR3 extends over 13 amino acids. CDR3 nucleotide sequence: TGCGCCAGCAGCCAAGAGAGAGAGAATGAGCAGTTCTTC. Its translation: CASSQERENEQFF.

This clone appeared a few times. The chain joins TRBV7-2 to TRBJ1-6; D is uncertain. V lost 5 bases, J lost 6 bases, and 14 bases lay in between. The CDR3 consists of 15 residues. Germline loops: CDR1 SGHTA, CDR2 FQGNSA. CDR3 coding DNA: TGTGCCAGCAGCCCGGGAGCTGTGGGTAATTCACCCCTCCACTTT. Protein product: CASSPGAVGNSPLHF.

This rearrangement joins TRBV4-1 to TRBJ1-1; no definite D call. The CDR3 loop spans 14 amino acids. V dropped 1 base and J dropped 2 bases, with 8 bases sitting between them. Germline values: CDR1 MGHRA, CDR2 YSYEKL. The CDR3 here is CASSQAEINTEAFF. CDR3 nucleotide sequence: TGCGCCAGCAGCCAAGCGGAGATAAACACTGAAGCTTTCTTT.

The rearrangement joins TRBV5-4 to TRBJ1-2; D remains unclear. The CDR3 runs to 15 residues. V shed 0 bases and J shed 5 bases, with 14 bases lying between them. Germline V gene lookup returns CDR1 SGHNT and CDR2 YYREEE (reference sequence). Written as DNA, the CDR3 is TGTGCCAGCAGCTTGGGGGTCGGCGGAGGGTATGGCTACACCTTC. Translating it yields CASSLGVGGGYGYTF.

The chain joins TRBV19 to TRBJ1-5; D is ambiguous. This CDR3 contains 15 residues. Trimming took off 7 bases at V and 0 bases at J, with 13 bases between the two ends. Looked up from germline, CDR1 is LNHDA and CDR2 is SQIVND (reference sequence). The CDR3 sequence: CASIGLSNSNQPQHF. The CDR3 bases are TGTGCCAGTATTGGACTTAGCAATAGCAATCAGCCCCAGCATTTT.

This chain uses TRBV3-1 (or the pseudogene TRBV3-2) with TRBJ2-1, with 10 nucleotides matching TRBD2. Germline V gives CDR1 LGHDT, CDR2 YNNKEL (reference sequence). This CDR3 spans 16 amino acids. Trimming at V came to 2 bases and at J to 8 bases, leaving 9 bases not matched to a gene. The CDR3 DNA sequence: TGTGCCAGCAGCCAACTAGCGGGGGACCCTAAGGATGAGCAGTTCTTC. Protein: CASSQLAGDPKDEQFF.

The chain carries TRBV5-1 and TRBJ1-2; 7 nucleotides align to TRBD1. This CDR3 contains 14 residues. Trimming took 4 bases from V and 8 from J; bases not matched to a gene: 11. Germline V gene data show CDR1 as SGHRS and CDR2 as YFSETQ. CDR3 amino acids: CASSNVGTVGGYTF. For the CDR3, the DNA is TGCGCCAGCAGCAACGTAGGGACAGTCGGGGGCTACACCTTC.

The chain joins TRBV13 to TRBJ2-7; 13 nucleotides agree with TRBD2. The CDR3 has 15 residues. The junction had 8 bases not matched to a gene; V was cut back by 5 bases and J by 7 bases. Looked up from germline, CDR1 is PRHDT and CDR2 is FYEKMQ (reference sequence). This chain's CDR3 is CASSIRLAGGGEQYF. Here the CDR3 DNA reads TGTGCCAGCAGCATCCGACTAGCGGGGGGTGGAGAGCAGTACTTC.

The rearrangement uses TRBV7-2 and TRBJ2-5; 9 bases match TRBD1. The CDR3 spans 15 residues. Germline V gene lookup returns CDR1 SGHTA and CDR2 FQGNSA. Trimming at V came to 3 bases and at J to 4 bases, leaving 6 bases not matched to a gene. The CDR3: CASSFGTGSRETQYF. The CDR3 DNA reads TGTGCCAGCAGCTTCGGGACAGGGAGTCGAGAGACCCAGTACTTC.

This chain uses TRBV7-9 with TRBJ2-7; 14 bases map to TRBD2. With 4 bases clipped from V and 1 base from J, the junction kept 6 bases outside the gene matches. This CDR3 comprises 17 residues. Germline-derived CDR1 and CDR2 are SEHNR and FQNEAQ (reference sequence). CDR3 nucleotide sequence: TGTGCCAGCAGCTCCGGGACTAGCGGGAGTAGGTCCTACGAGCAGTACTTC. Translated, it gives CASSSGTSGSRSYEQYF.

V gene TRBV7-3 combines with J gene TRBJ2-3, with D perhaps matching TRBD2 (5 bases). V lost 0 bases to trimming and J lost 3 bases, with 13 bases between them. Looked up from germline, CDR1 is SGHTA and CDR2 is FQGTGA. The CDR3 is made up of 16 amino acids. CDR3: CASSLTPGSSTDTQYF. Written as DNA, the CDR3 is TGTGCCAGCAGCTTAACCCCGGGGTCGTCAACAGATACGCAGTATTTT.

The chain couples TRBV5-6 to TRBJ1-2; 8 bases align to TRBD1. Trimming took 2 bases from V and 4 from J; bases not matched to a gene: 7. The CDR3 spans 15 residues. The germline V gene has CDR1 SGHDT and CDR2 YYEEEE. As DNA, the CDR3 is TGTGCCAGCAGCTTCCGGACAGGGATTATCTATGGCTACACCTTC. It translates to CASSFRTGIIYGYTF.

The CDR3 loop is CATSDYRPLDRRGAFNEKLFF. CDR3 nucleotide sequence: TGTGCCACCAGTGATTATCGACCCCTGGACAGACGTGGGGCATTTAATGAAAAACTGTTTTTT. This rearrangement joins TRBV24-1 to TRBJ1-4, with D possibly matching TRBD1 (6 bases). Germline V gene data show CDR1 as KGHDR and CDR2 as SFDVKD. The germline V and J ends were trimmed by 2 bases and 4 bases, with 28 bases remaining between them. The CDR3 totals 21 residues.

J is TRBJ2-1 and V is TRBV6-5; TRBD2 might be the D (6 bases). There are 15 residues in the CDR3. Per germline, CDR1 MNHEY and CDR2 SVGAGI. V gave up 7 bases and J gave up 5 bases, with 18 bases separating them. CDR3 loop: CASNAGTAGHNEQFF. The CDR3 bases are TGTGCCAGCAACGCTGGGACTGCAGGCCACAATGAGCAGTTCTTC.

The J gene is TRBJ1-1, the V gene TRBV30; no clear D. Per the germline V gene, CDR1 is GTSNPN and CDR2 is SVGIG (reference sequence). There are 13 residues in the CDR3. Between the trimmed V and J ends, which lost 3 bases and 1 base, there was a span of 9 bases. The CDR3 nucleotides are TGTGCCTGGAGCCCCCCAAAGAACACTGAAGCTTTCTTT. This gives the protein CAWSPPKNTEAFF.

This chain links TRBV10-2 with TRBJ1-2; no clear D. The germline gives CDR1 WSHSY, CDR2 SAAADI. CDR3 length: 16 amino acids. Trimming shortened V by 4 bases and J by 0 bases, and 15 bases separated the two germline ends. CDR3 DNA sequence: TGCGCCAGCAGTGCTATGGGAGCGCGAGCTAACTATGGCTACACCTTC. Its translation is CASSAMGARANYGYTF.

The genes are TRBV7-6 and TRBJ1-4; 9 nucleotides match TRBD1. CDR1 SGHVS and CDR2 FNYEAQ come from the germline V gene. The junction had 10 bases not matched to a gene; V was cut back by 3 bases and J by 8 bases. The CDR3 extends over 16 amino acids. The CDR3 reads CASSFRPGQGGEKLFF. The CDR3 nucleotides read TGTGCCAGCAGCTTTCGCCCGGGACAGGGTGGAGAAAAACTGTTTTTT.

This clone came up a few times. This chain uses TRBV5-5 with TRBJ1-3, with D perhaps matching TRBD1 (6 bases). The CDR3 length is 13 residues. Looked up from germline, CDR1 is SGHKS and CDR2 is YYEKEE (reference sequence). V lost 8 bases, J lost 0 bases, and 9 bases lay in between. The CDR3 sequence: CASGGYSGNTIYF. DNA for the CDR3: TGTGCCAGTGGGGGCTACTCTGGAAACACCATATATTTT.

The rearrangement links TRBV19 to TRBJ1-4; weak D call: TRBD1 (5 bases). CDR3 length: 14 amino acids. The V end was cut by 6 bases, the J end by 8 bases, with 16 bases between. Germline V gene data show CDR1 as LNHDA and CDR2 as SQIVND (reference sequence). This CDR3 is CASRRSGAGEKLFF. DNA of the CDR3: TGTGCCAGTAGACGCAGTGGGGCCGGGGAAAAACTGTTTTTT.

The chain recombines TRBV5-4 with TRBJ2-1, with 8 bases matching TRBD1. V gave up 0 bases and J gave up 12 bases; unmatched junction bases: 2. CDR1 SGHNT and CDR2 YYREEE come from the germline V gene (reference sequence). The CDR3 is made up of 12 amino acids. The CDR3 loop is CASSLVGTGQFF. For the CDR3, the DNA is TGTGCCAGCAGCTTGGTCGGGACAGGGCAGTTCTTC. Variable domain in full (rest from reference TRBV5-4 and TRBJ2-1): ETGVTQSPTHLIKTRGQQVTLRCSSQSGHNTVSWYQQALGQGPQFIFQYYREEENGRGNFPPRFSGLQFPNYSSELNVNALELDDSALYLCASSLVGTGQFFGPGTRLTVL.